This TCR beta chain appears in the sequencing data of a study of OX40 agonist ivuxolimab in advanced cancers. The table came from immunoSEQ multiplex PCR; TCRdb's copy has only in-frame clones and leaves some out. Seen here are tens of thousands of clones, roughly 80% observed once, and the top ten hold about 5.7%. The count of this clone is one. The CDR3 sequence is 12 residues long. CDR1 and CDR2 (germline): LNHDA, SQIVND (reference sequence). V was clipped by 1 base and J by 8 bases, with 8 bases between them. The TCR was taken from an adult with an advanced solid tumor such as melanoma, head and neck, liver or kidney cancer. This chain links TRBV19 with TRBJ1-2; no reliable D call. The sample consisted of CD4+ or CD8+ T cells sorted from blood, taken in a trial of the OX40 agonist ivuxolimab. The CDR3 is CASSIGVGGYTF. CDR3 coding DNA: TGTGCCAGTAGTATAGGAGTAGGGGGCTACACCTTC.